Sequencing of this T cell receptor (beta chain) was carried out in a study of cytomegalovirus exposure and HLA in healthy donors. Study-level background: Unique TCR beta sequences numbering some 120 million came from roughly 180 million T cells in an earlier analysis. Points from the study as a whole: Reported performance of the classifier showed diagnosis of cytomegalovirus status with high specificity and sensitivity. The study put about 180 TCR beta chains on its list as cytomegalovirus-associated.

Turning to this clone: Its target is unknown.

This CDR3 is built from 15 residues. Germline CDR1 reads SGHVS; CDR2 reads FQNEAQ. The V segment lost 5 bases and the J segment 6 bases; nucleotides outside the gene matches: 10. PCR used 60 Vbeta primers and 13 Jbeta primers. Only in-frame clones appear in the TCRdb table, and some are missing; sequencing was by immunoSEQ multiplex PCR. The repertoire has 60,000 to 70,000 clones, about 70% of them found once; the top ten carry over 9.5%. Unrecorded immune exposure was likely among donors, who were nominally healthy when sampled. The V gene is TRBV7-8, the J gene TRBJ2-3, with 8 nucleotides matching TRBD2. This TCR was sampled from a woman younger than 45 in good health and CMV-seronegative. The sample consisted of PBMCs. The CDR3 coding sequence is TGTGCCAGCAGCATGTCCGGGACTAGGGGGGATACGCAGTATTTT. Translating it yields CASSMSGTRGDTQYF.